A single T cell receptor (beta chain) is shown here with its context. Antigen unknown. The data are from a study of blood T cells in healthy people across ages. On the study more broadly: About one barcoded TCR beta cDNA was captured per two T cells.

Study results and caveats: With age, beta diversity per million T cells declined roughly linearly, significantly by 40.

The use of a sample-barcoded 5' primer and a J-beta primer mix characterized a second PCR of about 6 to 11 cycles. All samples yielded 3 million or more CDR3-containing paired-end reads. TCRdb reanalysed the 5' RACE reads using MiXCR and keeps one entry per CDR3 protein. The data show 950,000 to 1,200,000 distinct CDR3 sequences, 35% to 45% seen once. CDR3 length: 18 amino acids. The rearrangement uses TRBV21-1 and TRBJ2-7; the table's D gene call, TRBD1, was not cross checked with the DNA. TRBV21-1 is a pseudogene. This TCR came from a man aged 18 to 35 in good health. The sample taken for sequencing was blood. CDR3 sequence (DNA): TGTGCCAGCAGCAAAGGTTCGAGAGGGGCGCCAATCTCCTACGAGCAGTACTTC. Encoded protein: CASSKGSRGAPISYEQYF.